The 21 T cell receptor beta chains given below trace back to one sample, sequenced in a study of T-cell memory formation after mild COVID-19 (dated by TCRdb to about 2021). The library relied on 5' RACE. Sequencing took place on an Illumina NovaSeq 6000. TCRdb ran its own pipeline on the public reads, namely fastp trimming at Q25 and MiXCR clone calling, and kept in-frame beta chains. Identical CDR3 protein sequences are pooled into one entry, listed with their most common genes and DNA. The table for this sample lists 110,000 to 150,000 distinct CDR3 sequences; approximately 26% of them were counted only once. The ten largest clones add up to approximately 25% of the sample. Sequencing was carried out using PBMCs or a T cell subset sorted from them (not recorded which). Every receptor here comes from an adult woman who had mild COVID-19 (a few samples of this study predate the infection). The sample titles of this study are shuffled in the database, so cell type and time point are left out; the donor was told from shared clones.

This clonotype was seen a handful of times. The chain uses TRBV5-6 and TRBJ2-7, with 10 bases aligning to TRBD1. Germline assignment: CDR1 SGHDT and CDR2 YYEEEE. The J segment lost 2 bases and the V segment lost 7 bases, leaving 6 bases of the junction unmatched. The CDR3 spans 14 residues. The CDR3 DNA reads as TGTGCCAGCGGACCCGGGACAGGGGCCTACGAGCAGTACTTC. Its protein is CASGPGTGAYEQYF.

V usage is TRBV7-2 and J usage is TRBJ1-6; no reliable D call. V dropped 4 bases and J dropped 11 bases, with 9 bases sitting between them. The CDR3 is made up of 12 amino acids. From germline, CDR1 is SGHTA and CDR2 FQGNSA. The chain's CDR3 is CASSSPGAPLHF. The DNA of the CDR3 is TGTGCCAGCAGCTCACCCGGGGCACCCCTCCACTTT.

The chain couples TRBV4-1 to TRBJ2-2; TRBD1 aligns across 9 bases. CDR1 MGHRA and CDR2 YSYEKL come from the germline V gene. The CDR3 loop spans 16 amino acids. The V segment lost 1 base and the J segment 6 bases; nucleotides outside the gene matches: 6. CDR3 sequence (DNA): TGCGCCAGCAGCCAAGTGGGACAGGGTGTACCCGGGGAGCTGTTTTTT. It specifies CASSQVGQGVPGELFF.

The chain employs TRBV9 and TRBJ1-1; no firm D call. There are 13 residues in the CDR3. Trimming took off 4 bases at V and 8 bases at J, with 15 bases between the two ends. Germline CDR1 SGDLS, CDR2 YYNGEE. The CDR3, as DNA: TGTGCCAGCAGCTGGATTGACGGGTTCGAAGCTTTCTTT. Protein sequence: CASSWIDGFEAFF.

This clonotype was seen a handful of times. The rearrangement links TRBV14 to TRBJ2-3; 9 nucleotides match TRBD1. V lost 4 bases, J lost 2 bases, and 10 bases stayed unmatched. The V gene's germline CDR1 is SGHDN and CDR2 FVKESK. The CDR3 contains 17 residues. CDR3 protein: CASSPRDRVSTTDTQYF. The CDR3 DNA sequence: TGTGCCAGCAGCCCCCGGGACAGGGTTAGCACCACAGATACGCAGTATTTT.

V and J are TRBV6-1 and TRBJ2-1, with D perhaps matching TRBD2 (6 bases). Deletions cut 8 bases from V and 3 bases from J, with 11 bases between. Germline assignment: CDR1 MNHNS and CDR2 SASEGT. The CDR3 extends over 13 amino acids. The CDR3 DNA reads TGTGCCAGCGCGGGACTCCACTACAATGAGCAGTTCTTC. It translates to CASAGLHYNEQFF.

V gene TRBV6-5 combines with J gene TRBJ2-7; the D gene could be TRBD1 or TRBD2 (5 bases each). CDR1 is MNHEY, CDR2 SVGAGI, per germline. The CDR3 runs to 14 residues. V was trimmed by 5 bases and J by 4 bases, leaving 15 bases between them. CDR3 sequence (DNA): TGTGCCAGCAGTCAAGGGACGGTTGGTTACGAGCAGTACTTC. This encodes CASSQGTVGYEQYF.

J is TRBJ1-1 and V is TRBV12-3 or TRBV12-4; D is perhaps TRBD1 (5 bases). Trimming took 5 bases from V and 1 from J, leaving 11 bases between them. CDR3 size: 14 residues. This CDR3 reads CASSRDSPNTEAFF. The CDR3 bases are TGTGCCAGCAGTCGAGACAGTCCGAACACTGAAGCTTTCTTT.

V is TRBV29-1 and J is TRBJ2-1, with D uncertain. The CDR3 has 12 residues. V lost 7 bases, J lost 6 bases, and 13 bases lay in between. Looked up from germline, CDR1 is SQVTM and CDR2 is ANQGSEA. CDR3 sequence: CSAPVLSNEQFF. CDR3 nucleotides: TGCAGCGCCCCTGTCCTTTCCAATGAGCAGTTCTTC.

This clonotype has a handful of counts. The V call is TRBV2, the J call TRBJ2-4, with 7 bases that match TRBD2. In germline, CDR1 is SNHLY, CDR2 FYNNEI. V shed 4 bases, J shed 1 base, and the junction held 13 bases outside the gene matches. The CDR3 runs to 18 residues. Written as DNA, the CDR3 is TGTGCCAGCAGTGTGGGCGGGAGTGCACTGCCTGCCAAAAACATTCAGTACTTC. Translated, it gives CASSVGGSALPAKNIQYF.

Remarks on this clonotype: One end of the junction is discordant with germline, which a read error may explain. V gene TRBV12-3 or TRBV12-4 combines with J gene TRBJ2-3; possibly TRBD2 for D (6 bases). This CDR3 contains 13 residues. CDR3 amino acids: CVDVADRPDTQYF. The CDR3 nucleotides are TGCGTAGACGTAGCGGACCGCCCAGATACGCAGTATTTT.

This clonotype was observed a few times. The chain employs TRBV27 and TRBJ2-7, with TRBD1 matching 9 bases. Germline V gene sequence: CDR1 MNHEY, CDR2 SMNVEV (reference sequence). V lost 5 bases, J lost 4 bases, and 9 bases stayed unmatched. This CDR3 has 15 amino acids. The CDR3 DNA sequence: TGTGCCAGCAGTATAACAGGGGGCGAAATATACGAGCAGTACTTC. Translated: CASSITGGEIYEQYF.

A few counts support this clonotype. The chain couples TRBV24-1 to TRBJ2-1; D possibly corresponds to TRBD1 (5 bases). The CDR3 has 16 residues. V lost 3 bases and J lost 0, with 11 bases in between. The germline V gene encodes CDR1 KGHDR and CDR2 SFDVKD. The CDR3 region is CATSDRTSSSYNEQFF. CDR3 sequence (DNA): TGTGCCACCAGTGATAGGACATCGAGCTCCTACAATGAGCAGTTCTTC.

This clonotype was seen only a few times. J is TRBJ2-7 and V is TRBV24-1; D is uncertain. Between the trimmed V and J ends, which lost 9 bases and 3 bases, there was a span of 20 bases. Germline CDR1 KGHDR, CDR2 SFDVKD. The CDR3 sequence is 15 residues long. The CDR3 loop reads CATCGNGRSHYEQYF. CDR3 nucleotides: TGTGCCACCTGCGGTAATGGTCGGAGCCACTACGAGCAGTACTTC.

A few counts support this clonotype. CDR3 DNA: TGTGCCAGCAGCCCTAGCGGGGGCCCTTACAATGAGCAGTTCTTC. Protein: CASSPSGGPYNEQFF. J is TRBJ2-1 and V is TRBV7-6; TRBD2 agrees at 10 bases. The CDR3 length is 15 residues. CDR1 and CDR2 (germline): SGHVS, FNYEAQ. J lost 4 bases, V lost 5 bases, and 5 bases had no gene match.

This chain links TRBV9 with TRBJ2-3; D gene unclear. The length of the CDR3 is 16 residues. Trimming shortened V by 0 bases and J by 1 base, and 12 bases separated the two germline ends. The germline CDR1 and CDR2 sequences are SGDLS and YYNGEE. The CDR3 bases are TGTGCCAGCAGCGTAGCCCTCACCGAAGGCACAGATACGCAGTATTTT. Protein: CASSVALTEGTDTQYF. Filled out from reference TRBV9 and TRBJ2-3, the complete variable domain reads DSGVTQTPKHLITATGQRVTLRCSPRSGDLSVYWYQQSLDQGLQFLIQYYNGEERAKGNILERFSAQQFPDLHSELNLSSLELGDSALYFCASSVALTEGTDTQYFGPGTRLTVL.

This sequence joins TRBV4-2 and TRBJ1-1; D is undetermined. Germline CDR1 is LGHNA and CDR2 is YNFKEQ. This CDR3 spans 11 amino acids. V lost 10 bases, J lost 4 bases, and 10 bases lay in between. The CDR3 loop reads CAIRIGTEAFF. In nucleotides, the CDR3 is TGTGCCATCAGGATAGGCACTGAAGCTTTCTTT.

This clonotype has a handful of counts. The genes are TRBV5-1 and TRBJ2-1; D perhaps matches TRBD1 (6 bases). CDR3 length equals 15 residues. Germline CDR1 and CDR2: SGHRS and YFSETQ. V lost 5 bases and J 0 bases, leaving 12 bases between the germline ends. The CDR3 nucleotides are TGCGCCAGCAGGGTGACAGGTAGCTCCTACAATGAGCAGTTCTTC. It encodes CASRVTGSSYNEQFF.

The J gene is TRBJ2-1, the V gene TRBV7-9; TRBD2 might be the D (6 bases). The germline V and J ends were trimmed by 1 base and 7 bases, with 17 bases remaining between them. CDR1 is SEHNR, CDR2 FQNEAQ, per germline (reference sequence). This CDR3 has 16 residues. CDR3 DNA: TGTGCCAGCAGCTTAGTTCCGCGGGAAGTCCCTAATGAGCAGTTCTTC. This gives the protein CASSLVPREVPNEQFF.

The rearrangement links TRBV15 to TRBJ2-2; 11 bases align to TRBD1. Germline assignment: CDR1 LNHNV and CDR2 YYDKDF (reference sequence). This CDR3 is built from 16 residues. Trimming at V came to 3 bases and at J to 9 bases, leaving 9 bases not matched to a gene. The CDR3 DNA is TGTGCCACCAGCAGTCCCGGGACAGGGGGAGTGTGGGAGCTGTTTTTT. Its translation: CATSSPGTGGVWELFF.

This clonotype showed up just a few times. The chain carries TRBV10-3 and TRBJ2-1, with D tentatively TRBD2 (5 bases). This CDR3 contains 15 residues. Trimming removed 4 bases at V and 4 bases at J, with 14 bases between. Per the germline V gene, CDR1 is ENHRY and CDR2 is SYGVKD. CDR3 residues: CAISASLASYNEQFF. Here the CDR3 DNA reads TGTGCCATCAGTGCATCGTTAGCGTCGTACAATGAGCAGTTCTTC.